This T cell receptor beta chain derives from a study of Graves' ophthalmopathy and Graves' hyperthyroidism. Study-level points and caveats: Prediction of ophthalmopathy progression reached approximately 64% sensitivity and about 72% specificity.

From RNA, the CDR3 regions of TCR beta chains were amplified and sequenced. Investigators did first-round RT-PCR with HTBI primers, then second-round multiplex PCR. TCRdb processed the multiplex PCR reads anew with MiXCR; each CDR3 protein has one entry. This table holds approximately 500,000 distinct CDR3 sequences, 13% to 15% found once. Each donor who had ophthalmopathy showed moderate-to-severe activity, a CAS of ≥3, a NOSPECS of ≥4, and a duration under 3 months. Patients were left out if they had other autoimmune diseases, uncontrolled infections, pregnancy or lactation. The V and J ends lost 5 bases and 10 bases, in that order; junction bases with no gene match: 12. The germline CDR1 and CDR2 sequences are SGHTA and FQGNSA. CDR3 length equals 15 residues. About this clonotype itself: Its antigen is as yet unknown.

The sequenced sample was blood. This TCR was sampled from a woman younger than 45 with Graves' ophthalmopathy. V gene TRBV7-2 combines with J gene TRBJ2-7, with 12 bases matching TRBD2. The CDR3: CASSIRLAGAGDQYF. The CDR3 nucleotides read TGTGCCAGCAGCATTCGACTAGCGGGAGCGGGCGATCAGTACTTC.